This T cell receptor beta chain was recorded in a study of cytomegalovirus exposure and HLA in healthy donors. Study results and limitations: A few V segments could not be told apart, such as TRBV6-2 and TRBV6-3, and were left out.

In the PCR, 60 Vbeta and 13 Jbeta primers were used. The protocol was immunoSEQ multiplex PCR, while the TCRdb copy is restricted to in-frame clones and leaves out a portion. The sample holds about 120,000 clones, roughly four fifths seen once. The trim removed 4 bases at V and 6 bases at J, leaving 12 bases unmatched. Germline V lookup: CDR1 SGDLS, CDR2 YYNGEE. The CDR3 loop spans 16 amino acids. This clone was counted only a few times. The antigen is unknown. The chain couples TRBV9 to TRBJ2-2; TRBD2 aligns across 7 bases. Sequenced: PBMCs. The TCR was taken from a woman aged 40 to 49 in good health and CMV-seropositive. This chain's CDR3 is CASSFSPGRESGELFF. In DNA form, the CDR3 reads TGTGCCAGCAGCTTTTCCCCGGGGAGGGAATCCGGGGAGCTGTTTTTT.